The T cell receptor (beta chain) described here comes from a study of T cell responses to AZD1222 COVID-19 vaccine. Notes on the study in general: At baseline, seropositivity was found in only a handful of AZD1222 recipients.

This clone was recorded once. The antigen remains undetermined. The table came from immunoSEQ multiplex PCR; TCRdb's copy has only in-frame clones and leaves some out. The sample shows over 130,000 clones, around nine tenths of them seen only once. Germline-derived CDR1 and CDR2 are MGHRA and YSYEKL. The CDR3 is 15 residues long. Trimming took off 4 bases at V and 2 bases at J, with 15 bases between the two ends. The sequencing used peripheral blood, collected on day 0 of AZD1222 vaccination. The rearrangement joins TRBV4-1 to TRBJ2-7; D ambiguous. The clonotype comes from an adult in good health. As DNA, the CDR3 is TGCGCCAGCAGCCGTGGGTTGGGCCTGGCCTACGAGCAGTACTTC. Its protein product is CASSRGLGLAYEQYF.